This T cell receptor (beta chain) was retrieved from a study of blood T cell repertoires in COVID-19 (TCRdb year 2020). About the full investigation: The collaborator samples originated in the United States, Italy and Spain and spanned the acute and convalescent phases of COVID-19. The material from the prospective study consisted of cDNA or gDNA derived from T cells, B-cell-depleted T cells, or PBMCs. Subjects who had been exposed to COVID-19, were actively infected with it, or had recovered from it provided the deeply sampled blood TCRbeta repertoires that made up the dataset. The repertoires were released in a freely available public database intended as a resource for research on the immune response to SARS-CoV-2. The samples were drawn from the first 160 participants of the ongoing ImmuneRACE study and from 1,254 subjects provided by 6 global collaborators. Nearly every sample came with metadata listing a de-identified subject ID, COVID-19 status, age in years and sex. Where available, HLA class I and class II types were taken from metadata supplied by the sample provider and were not determined by assay-based typing.

Paper-wide results and their limitations: Clinical and demographic metadata were provided uncurated, with the amount varying by source and participant.

Regarding this clone: No antigen is known for it. Base qualities are not recorded, but no much larger clone differs from it by a single base.

TCRbeta CDR3 regions were amplified from genomic DNA using the immunoSEQ Assay, a bias-controlled multiplex PCR. The paper's data handling went like this. Within the assay, amplification of reference gene primers was used to estimate how many nucleated cells each sample contained. Sequence reads were collapsed and filtered to measure the absolute abundance of every unique TCRbeta CDR3 rearrangement. For each sample, productive Simpson clonality was calculated as the square root of Simpson's diversity index over productive rearrangements. The table comes from immuneACCESS by way of TCRdb, which keeps in-frame sequences with V and J called. Part of the clones is missing from these tables; in studies checked, under half for an unresolved V gene and the rest for unknown reasons. That table gives V, J and clone size, and the DNA gave D and trimming. This sample gives under 200,000 clones in total; 80% to 90% of them show up just once. Roughly 8.6% of the sample is taken by the ten largest.

There are 14 amino acids in the CDR3, from cysteine to phenylalanine inclusive. The DNA shown is the 42-base CDR3, in frame from base 1. The germline V gene sets CDR1 to SGHNT and CDR2 to YENEEA. V is trimmed back by 4 bases and J by 7 bases, and the junction contains 10 bases that no gene match accounts for. Each collaborating institution followed its own protocols to collect whole blood in K2EDTA tubes. For TCRbeta analysis, collaborator samples were shipped as frozen whole blood, as isolated PBMCs, or as DNA extracted from either sample type. Sequenced input: peripheral blood. Here the chain combines TRBV11-3 and TRBJ2-7; TRBD2 aligns with 7 central bases. This TCR came from a man aged 60 to 75 with acute or convalescent COVID-19. The nucleotides read TGTGCCAGCAGCTCCGGCGGGAGTCGGGGAGAGCAGTACTTC. Translated, this gives CASSSGGSRGEQYF.